This TCR beta chain was profiled in a study of shared clonotypes between healthy human individuals. Study findings and constraints: Larger richness was generally estimated for naive than memory subsets. Clonotype sharing among donors, it was expected, would be affected by sequencing depth.

As concerns this clone: Its antigen is not identified.

CDR1 is MDHEN and CDR2 is SYDVKM in the germline V gene. The CDR3 runs to 14 residues. V was clipped by 7 bases and J by 1 base; unmatched bases: 6. The table came from immunoSEQ multiplex PCR; TCRdb's copy has only in-frame clones and leaves some out. The sample has around 1.1 million clones, roughly 80% seen once; the top ten hold 0.85% to 1%. The origin of this receptor is a man between 18 and 29 years old in good health. Some clones in this sample may be carry-over from other donors' samples. The rearrangement joins TRBV28 to TRBJ1-2; 7 nucleotides line up with TRBD1. The sequencing sample was made of memory CD4+ T cells from PBMCs. As to subset: CD45RA-negative fraction. This CDR3 reads CASKRQGSNYGYTF. CDR3 DNA: TGTGCCAGCAAAAGACAGGGTAGTAACTATGGCTACACCTTC.